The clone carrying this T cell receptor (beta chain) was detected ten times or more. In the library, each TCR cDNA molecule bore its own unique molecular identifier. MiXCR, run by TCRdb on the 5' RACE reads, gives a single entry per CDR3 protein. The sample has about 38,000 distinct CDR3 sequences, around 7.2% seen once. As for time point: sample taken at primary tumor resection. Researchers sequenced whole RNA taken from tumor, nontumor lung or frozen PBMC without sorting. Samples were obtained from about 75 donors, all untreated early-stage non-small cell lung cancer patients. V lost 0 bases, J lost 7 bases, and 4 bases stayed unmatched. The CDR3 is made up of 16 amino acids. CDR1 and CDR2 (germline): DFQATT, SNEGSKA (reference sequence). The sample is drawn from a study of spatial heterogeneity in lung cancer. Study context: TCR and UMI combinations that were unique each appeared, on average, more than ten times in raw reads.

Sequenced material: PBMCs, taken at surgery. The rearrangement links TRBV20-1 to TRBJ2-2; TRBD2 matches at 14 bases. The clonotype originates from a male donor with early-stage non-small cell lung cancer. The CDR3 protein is CSARDGTSGGLGELFF. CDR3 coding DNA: TGCAGTGCTAGAGATGGGACTAGCGGGGGACTCGGGGAGCTGTTTTTT.